This is a list of T cell receptor beta chains from one sample in a study of T cell repertoires in cytomegalovirus infection. TCRdb processed the reads anew with MiXCR; each CDR3 protein has one entry. The repertoire includes about 360,000 distinct CDR3 sequences, around 18% of them detected once, and approximately 10% sits in the top ten. Sequencing was done on a sample of PBMCs. These receptors came from a human donor in good health (CMV status not recorded). Some clones in this sample may be carry-over from other donors' samples. Each CDR3 is given with its conserved first and last residue. Each record gives: D gene, clone size, V gene, J gene, CDR3 protein, CDR3 DNA. A D gene is named only where the DNA matches it firmly. The size entry is marked missing in some rows and otherwise reads once, few, many or a size class.

.	few	TRBV15	TRBJ1-1	CATSPEPNTEAFF	TGTGCCACCAGCCCCGAACCGAACACTGAAGCTTTCTTT
.	many	TRBV5-4	TRBJ2-3	CASSSGRTRGGTDTQYF	TGTGCCAGCAGCTCCGGGAGGACTCGAGGGGGGACAGATACGCAGTATTTT
.	many	TRBV7-2	TRBJ2-7	CATRTDSNSYEQYF	TGTGCCACTAGGACGGACTCGAATTCCTACGAGCAGTACTTC
.	.	TRBV20-1	TRBJ2-5	CSFTRTGGPKETQYF	TGCAGTTTCACTAGGACCGGGGGACCCAAAGAGACCCAGTACTTC
.	.	TRBV6-5	TRBJ1-1	CASSPDFTNTEAFF	TGTGCCAGCAGTCCGGACTTCACGAACACTGAAGCTTTCTTT
.	few	TRBV6-5	TRBJ2-1	CASSYSTSGPYNEQFF	TGTGCCAGCAGTTACTCGACTTCCGGGCCCTACAATGAGCAGTTCTTC
TRBD1	.	TRBV7-9	TRBJ1-4	CASSLAEPSDRGINEKLFF	TGTGCCAGCAGCTTAGCAGAGCCTTCAGACAGGGGAATTAATGAAAAACTGTTTTTT
.	few	TRBV5-4	TRBJ1-2	CASSLDRASGYTF	TGTGCCAGCAGCTTGGACAGGGCCAGTGGCTACACCTTC
.	many	TRBV12-3/TRBV12-4	TRBJ2-3	CASRIFSTDTQYF	TGTGCCAGCAGAATCTTCAGCACAGATACGCAGTATTTT
.	.	TRBV20-1	TRBJ2-3	CSARDWNGGHPDTQYF	TGCAGTGCTAGAGATTGGAACGGTGGACACCCAGATACGCAGTATTTT
.	.	TRBV20-1	TRBJ1-1	CSARDVSGRATEAFF	TGCAGTGCTAGAGATGTATCGGGGAGGGCCACTGAAGCTTTCTTT
.	many	TRBV7-6	TRBJ2-1	CASSGPRGESYNEQFF	TGTGCCAGCAGCGGACCCAGGGGGGAGTCCTACAATGAGCAGTTCTTC
.	.	TRBV10-3	TRBJ1-1	CASSGPKNTEAFF	TGTGCCAGCTCGGGGCCAAAGAACACTGAAGCTTTCTTT
.	many	TRBV12-3/TRBV12-4	TRBJ1-3	CASSYWGGSGNTIYF	TGTGCCAGCAGTTACTGGGGGGGCTCTGGAAACACCATATATTTT
TRBD2	.	TRBV6-1	TRBJ2-1	CASSRLAGGWYEQFF	TGTGCCAGCAGTCGACTAGCGGGAGGCTGGTATGAGCAGTTCTTC
.	many	TRBV6-1	TRBJ2-7	CASSGVIRDEQYF	TGTGCCAGCAGTGGAGTAATTAGAGACGAGCAGTACTTC
.	.	TRBV7-6	TRBJ2-2	CASSHPGETGELFF	TGTGCCAGCAGCCACCCGGGGGAAACCGGGGAGCTGTTTTTT
.	many	TRBV7-9	TRBJ2-1	CASSLGPGNEQFF	TGTGCCAGCAGCTTAGGTCCTGGGAATGAGCAGTTCTTC
TRBD2	many	TRBV7-6	TRBJ2-1	CASSWGLGNEQFF	TGTGCCAGCAGCTGGGGACTAGGCAATGAGCAGTTCTTC
TRBD2	many	TRBV12-3/TRBV12-4	TRBJ2-1	CASSSGLAGYNEQFF	TGTGCCAGCAGCTCGGGGCTAGCGGGGTACAATGAGCAGTTCTTC
.	many	TRBV7-6	TRBJ2-7	CASSLASVGSYEQYF	TGTGCCAGCAGCTTAGCTAGCGTTGGCTCCTACGAGCAGTACTTC
TRBD1	few	TRBV7-8	TRBJ2-7	CASSQRQGAYEQYF	TGTGCCAGCAGCCAACGACAGGGGGCCTACGAGCAGTACTTC
TRBD1	many	TRBV6-1	TRBJ1-6	CASSADGTGPNSPLHF	TGTGCCAGCAGTGCCGACGGGACAGGGCCTAATTCACCCCTCCACTTT
.	few	TRBV20-1	TRBJ1-2	CSAPDTGTDGYTF	TGCAGTGCTCCCGACACAGGGACCGATGGCTACACCTTC
TRBD2	few	TRBV7-2	TRBJ2-3	CASSPQGLVADTQYF	TGTGCCAGCAGCCCCCAAGGACTAGTCGCAGATACGCAGTATTTT
.	few	TRBV6-6	TRBJ1-3	CASSYKVPSSGNTIYF	TGTGCCAGCAGTTACAAGGTTCCCTCCTCTGGAAACACCATATATTTT
.	.	TRBV11-2	TRBJ1-6	CASSLMYSPLHF	TGTGCCAGCAGCTTAATGTATTCACCCCTCCACTTT
.	few	TRBV2	TRBJ1-6	CASSVWVSYNSPLHF	TGTGCCAGCAGTGTTTGGGTGTCCTATAATTCACCCCTCCACTTT
.	many	TRBV6-1	TRBJ1-1	CASIPTRPNTEAFF	TGTGCCAGCATACCGACAAGACCGAACACTGAAGCTTTCTTT
.	.	TRBV28	TRBJ1-3	CSSSLVRGNTIYF	TGTTCCAGCAGTTTAGTCCGGGGAAACACCATATATTTT
.	many	TRBV7-8	TRBJ2-7	CASSLMAGPSSYEQYF	TGTGCCAGCAGCTTAATGGCCGGGCCTAGTTCCTACGAGCAGTACTTC
TRBD1	.	TRBV9	TRBJ2-5	CASSVRPETGRETQYF	TGTGCCAGCAGCGTAAGGCCCGAGACAGGGAGAGAGACCCAGTACTTC
.	few	TRBV5-6	TRBJ1-5	CASSFKPTPGHIGPYSNQPQHF	TGTGCCAGCAGCTTTAAGCCAACACCGGGACACATAGGGCCGTATAGCAATCAGCCCCAGCATTTT
.	few	TRBV3-1	TRBJ2-7	CASSHDGPYEQYF	TGTGCCAGCAGTCACGACGGACCCTACGAGCAGTACTTC
TRBD2	.	TRBV20-1	TRBJ2-7	CSASFREGAYEQYF	TGCAGTGCTAGTTTCCGGGAGGGAGCCTACGAGCAGTACTTC
.	few	TRBV2	TRBJ2-1	CATPGRGSSYNEQFF	TGTGCCACCCCAGGTAGGGGAAGCTCCTACAATGAGCAGTTCTTC
.	many	TRBV10-3	TRBJ1-5	CASMTGEGQPQHF	TGTGCCTCTATGACAGGCGAGGGGCAGCCCCAGCATTTT
.	many	TRBV18	TRBJ1-1	CASSPGRDTEAFF	TGTGCCAGCTCACCAGGGCGCGACACTGAAGCTTTCTTT
.	.	TRBV5-4	TRBJ2-1	CASSLAPGRSYNEQFF	TGTGCCAGCAGCTTGGCCCCAGGGAGGTCCTACAATGAGCAGTTCTTC
.	many	TRBV7-2	TRBJ2-7	CASSSLGARYEQYF	TGTGCCAGCAGCTCCTTGGGGGCGAGGTACGAGCAGTACTTC
.	many	TRBV28	TRBJ2-5	CASRPSYQETQYF	TGTGCCAGCAGACCGAGCTACCAAGAGACCCAGTACTTC
.	once	TRBV12-5	TRBJ2-1	CASGFERSLYNEQFF	TGTGCTAGTGGTTTCGAGCGGAGCCTCTACAATGAGCAGTTCTTC
.	.	TRBV18	TRBJ2-1	CASSPGRTYNEQFF	TGTGCCAGCTCACCAGGACGGACCTACAATGAGCAGTTCTTC
.	few	TRBV7-2	TRBJ1-5	CASSLGAGLGHQPQHF	TGTGCCAGCAGCTTAGGGGCCGGACTGGGGCATCAGCCCCAGCATTTT
.	.	TRBV7-8	TRBJ2-1	CASSLRSVLSITGNEQFF	TGTGCCAGCAGCTTAAGGTCTGTGTTATCCATAACCGGCAATGAGCAGTTCTTC
TRBD2	few	TRBV6-1	TRBJ2-7	CASSDPLGREGANEQYF	TGTGCCAGCAGTGACCCCTTAGGGCGGGAGGGCGCCAACGAGCAGTACTTC
TRBD2	many	TRBV7-2	TRBJ2-1	CASSRRTSGGAGGILF	TGTGCCAGCAGCCGACGGACTAGCGGGGGGGCGGGAGGCATCCTCTTC
.	few	TRBV10-3	TRBJ1-2	CAAYSPLLSGYTF	TGTGCCGCCTATAGCCCGTTGCTCTCTGGCTACACCTTC
.	.	TRBV11-3	TRBJ2-7	CASSPGGRTYEQYF	TGTGCCAGCAGCCCTGGGGGACGGACCTACGAGCAGTACTTC
TRBD1	many	TRBV7-9	TRBJ1-1	CASSRRDRAAEAFF	TGTGCCAGCAGCCGACGGGACAGGGCCGCTGAAGCTTTCTTT
TRBD1	.	TRBV2	TRBJ1-2	CASTRRDRVWGYTF	TGTGCCAGCACCCGTAGAGACAGGGTTTGGGGCTACACCTTC
.	.	TRBV5-4	TRBJ1-5	CASSFGSTGGQPQHF	TGTGCCAGCAGCTTCGGGTCCACGGGGGGACAGCCCCAGCATTTT
.	.	TRBV4-3	TRBJ2-7	CASSQAGEQYF	TGCGCCAGCAGCCAGGCAGGCGAGCAGTACTTC
.	.	TRBV28	TRBJ2-2	CAILGSEGTPNTGELFF	TGTGCCATCTTGGGCAGCGAAGGAACTCCGAACACCGGGGAGCTGTTTTTT